These 5 T cell receptor beta chains were all obtained from the same sample, sequenced in a study of blood T cell repertoires in COVID-19. This table comes from immunoSEQ multiplex PCR, and its TCRdb copy is limited to in-frame clones, with some not included. Of around 110,000 clones listed, 70% to 80% were seen once; the top ten hold around 0.92%. The sequenced sample was peripheral blood. All receptors come from a human donor with acute or convalescent COVID-19. The donor label of this sample is uncertain.

This clone was seen only once. The chain joins TRBV24-1 to TRBJ2-3, with 8 bases identical to TRBD2. Germline assignment: CDR1 KGHDR and CDR2 SFDVKD. The CDR3 has 13 residues. Trimming cost V 12 bases and J 1 base; bases outside gene matches: 5. The CDR3 bases are TGTGCCTCGGGAGGGTCCGGCACAGATACGCAGTATTTT. Its translation is CASGGSGTDTQYF.

This rearrangement joins TRBV4-1 to TRBJ2-7; maybe TRBD2 (6 bases). Trimming pared 0 bases from V and 0 bases from J, leaving 15 bases between. Germline V gene sequence: CDR1 MGHRA, CDR2 YSYEKL. This CDR3 has 17 residues. For the CDR3, the DNA is TGCGCCAGCAGCCAAGACGCCTGGGGGGAAAGCTCCTACGAGCAGTACTTC. This gives the protein CASSQDAWGESSYEQYF.

This chain connects TRBV28 to TRBJ1-3; D not resolved. Trimming removed 3 bases at V and 0 bases at J, with 12 bases between. The CDR3 covers 16 residues. Germline values: CDR1 MDHEN, CDR2 SYDVKM. This CDR3 is CASSLQSPGSGNTIYF. The CDR3 nucleotides read TGTGCCAGCAGTTTGCAGTCGCCTGGCTCTGGAAACACCATATATTTT.

The J gene is TRBJ1-1, the V gene TRBV19; no clear D gene. The ends were cut back, 10 bases at V and 3 bases at J, with 18 bases in the middle. From germline, CDR1 is LNHDA and CDR2 SQIVND (reference sequence). The CDR3 has 14 amino acids. Written as DNA, the CDR3 is TGTGCCACCATATCAGGAGGTTGGTACACTGAAGCTTTCTTT. This codes for CATISGGWYTEAFF.

V gene TRBV28 combines with J gene TRBJ2-1; TRBD2 agrees at 9 bases. The ends lost 2 bases at V and 8 bases at J; junction bases unmatched: 10. The CDR3 is 16 amino acids. Germline-derived CDR1 and CDR2 are MDHEN and SYDVKM. CDR3 sequence (DNA): TGTGCCAGCAGTTTAATGGGGCGGGGGGGCCGTGATGAGCAGTTCTTC. Translated: CASSLMGRGGRDEQFF.